This T cell receptor beta chain originates from a study of blood T cell repertoires in COVID-19. Clones were read by immunoSEQ multiplex PCR, and TCRdb kept only the in-frame ones, dropping some. Among roughly 46,000 clones listed, roughly nine tenths were seen once. Recruits, aged roughly 18 to 89 years, lived in 25 or so US areas. Clinical history as reported by participants underpinned cohort assignment. Germline values: CDR1 SGHNT, CDR2 YYREEE (reference sequence). Trimming cost V 0 bases and J 4 bases, with 13 bases left between them. The length of the CDR3 is 15 residues. This TCR was sampled from a woman between 45 and 65 years old who had recovered from COVID-19. V usage is TRBV5-4 and J usage is TRBJ1-2, with D tentatively TRBD1 (6 bases). Sequenced sample: PBMCs or T cells enriched from blood (not recorded which). CDR3 residues: CASSLEWGRGYGYTF. The CDR3 DNA follows: TGTGCCAGCAGCTTGGAATGGGGGCGAGGCTATGGCTACACCTTC.